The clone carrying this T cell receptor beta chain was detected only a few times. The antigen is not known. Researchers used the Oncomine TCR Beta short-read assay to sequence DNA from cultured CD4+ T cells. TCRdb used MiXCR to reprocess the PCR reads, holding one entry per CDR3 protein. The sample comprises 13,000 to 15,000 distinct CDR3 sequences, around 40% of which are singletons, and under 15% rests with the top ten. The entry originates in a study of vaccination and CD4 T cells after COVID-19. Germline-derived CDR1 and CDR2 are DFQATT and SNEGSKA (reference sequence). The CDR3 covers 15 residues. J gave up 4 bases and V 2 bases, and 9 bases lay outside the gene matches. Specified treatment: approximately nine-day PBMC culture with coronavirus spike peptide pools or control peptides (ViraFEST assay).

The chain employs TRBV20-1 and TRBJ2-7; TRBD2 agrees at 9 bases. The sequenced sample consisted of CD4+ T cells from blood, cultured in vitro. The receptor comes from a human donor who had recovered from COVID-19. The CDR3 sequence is CSARPVLAGGYEQYF. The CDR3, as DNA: TGCAGTGCTAGACCCGTACTAGCGGGCGGTTACGAGCAGTACTTC.